This TCR beta chain was profiled in a study of graft-versus-host responses after intestinal transplantation. Study overall: Every one of the recipients received anti-thymocyte globulin induction and afterwards took tacrolimus and steroids for 3 to 4 years.

Libraries were prepared by immunoSEQ multiplex PCR; TCRdb keeps only in-frame clonotypes and omits some of them. The sample contains about 100,000 clones, approximately 84% of which appear only once. There are 14 residues in the CDR3. Germline CDR1 SGHNT, CDR2 YYREEE (reference sequence). Trimming pared 2 bases from V and 3 bases from J, leaving 11 bases between. This clone appeared once. The antigen remains undetermined. The sample has other DNA sequences that encode this CDR3 too. Study-level results: Declining HvG levels early post-transplant were linked to peak circulating GvH clone levels. Allografts carried high graft-versus-host to host-versus-graft clonal ratios in patients having graft-donor T cell macrochimerism.

The sequenced sample was unstimulated CD4+ T cells sorted from spleen or lymph node cells, obtained before intestinal transplant. This chain links TRBV5-4 with TRBJ1-2; D not certain. The TCR sequence derives from a human donor who received an intestinal transplant. The CDR3 bases are TGTGCCAGCAGCTTCGGAAGGGTTGACTATGGCTACACCTTC. It is translated as CASSFGRVDYGYTF.